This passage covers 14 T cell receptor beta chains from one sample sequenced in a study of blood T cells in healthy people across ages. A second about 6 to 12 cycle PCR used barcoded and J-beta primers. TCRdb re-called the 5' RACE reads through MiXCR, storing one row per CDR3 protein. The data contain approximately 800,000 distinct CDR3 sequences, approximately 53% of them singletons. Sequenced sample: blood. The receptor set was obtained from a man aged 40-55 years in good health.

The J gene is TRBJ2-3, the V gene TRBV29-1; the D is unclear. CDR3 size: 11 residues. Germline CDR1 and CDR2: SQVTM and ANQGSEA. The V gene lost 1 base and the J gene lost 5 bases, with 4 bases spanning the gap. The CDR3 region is CSVEVRDTQYF. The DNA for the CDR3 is TGCAGCGTTGAAGTACGAGATACGCAGTATTTT.

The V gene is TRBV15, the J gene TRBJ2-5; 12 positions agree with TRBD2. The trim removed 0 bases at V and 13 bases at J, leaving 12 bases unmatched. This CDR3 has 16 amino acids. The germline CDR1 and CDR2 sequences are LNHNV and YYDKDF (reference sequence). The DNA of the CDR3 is TGTGCCACCAGCAGAGATCCCCAGACTAGCGGGAGTGGGACGTACTTC. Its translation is CATSRDPQTSGSGTYF.

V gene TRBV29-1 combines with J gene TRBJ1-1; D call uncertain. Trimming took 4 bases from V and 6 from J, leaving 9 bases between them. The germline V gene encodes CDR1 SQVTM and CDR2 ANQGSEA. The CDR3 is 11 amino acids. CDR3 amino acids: CSVGEGAEAFF. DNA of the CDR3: TGCAGCGTTGGGGAGGGAGCTGAAGCTTTCTTT.

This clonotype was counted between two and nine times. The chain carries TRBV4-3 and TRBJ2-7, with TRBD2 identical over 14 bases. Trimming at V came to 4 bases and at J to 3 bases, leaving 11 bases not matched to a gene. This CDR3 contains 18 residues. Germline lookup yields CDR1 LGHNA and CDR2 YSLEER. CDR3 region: CASSLFLMTSGRVYEQYF. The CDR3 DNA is TGCGCCAGCAGCCTATTCCTAATGACTAGCGGGAGGGTCTACGAGCAGTACTTC.

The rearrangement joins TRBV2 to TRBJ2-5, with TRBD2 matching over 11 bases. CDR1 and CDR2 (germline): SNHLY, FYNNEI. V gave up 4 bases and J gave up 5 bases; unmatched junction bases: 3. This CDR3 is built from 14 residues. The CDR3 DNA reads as TGTGCCAGCAGTGGACTAGCGGGGTCGGAGACCCAGTACTTC. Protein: CASSGLAGSETQYF.

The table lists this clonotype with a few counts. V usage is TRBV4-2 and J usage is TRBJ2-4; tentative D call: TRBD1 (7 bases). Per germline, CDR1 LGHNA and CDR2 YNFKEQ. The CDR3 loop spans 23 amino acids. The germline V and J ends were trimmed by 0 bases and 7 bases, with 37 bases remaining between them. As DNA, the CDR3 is TGTGCCAGCAGCCAAGATCTCGGTGGGAGGACAGTTGCAATCCGACAGGGCCGGAACATTCAGTACTTC. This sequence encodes CASSQDLGGRTVAIRQGRNIQYF.

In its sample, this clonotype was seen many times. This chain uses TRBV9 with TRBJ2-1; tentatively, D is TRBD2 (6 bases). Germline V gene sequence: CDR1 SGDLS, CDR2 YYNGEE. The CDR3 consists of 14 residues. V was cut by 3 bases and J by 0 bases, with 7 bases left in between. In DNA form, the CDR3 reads TGTGCCAGCAGCGCGCGGGACTCCTACAATGAGCAGTTCTTC. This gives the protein CASSARDSYNEQFF. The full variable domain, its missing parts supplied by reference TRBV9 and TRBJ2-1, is DSGVTQTPKHLITATGQRVTLRCSPRSGDLSVYWYQQSLDQGLQFLIQYYNGEERAKGNILERFSAQQFPDLHSELNLSSLELGDSALYFCASSARDSYNEQFFGPGTRLTVL.

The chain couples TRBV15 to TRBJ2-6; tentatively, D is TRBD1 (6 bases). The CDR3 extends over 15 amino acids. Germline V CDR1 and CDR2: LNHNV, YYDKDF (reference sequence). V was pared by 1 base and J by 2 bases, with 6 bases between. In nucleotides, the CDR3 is TGTGCCACCAGCAGAGCAGGGGCTGGGGCCAACGTCCTGACTTTC. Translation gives CATSRAGAGANVLTF.

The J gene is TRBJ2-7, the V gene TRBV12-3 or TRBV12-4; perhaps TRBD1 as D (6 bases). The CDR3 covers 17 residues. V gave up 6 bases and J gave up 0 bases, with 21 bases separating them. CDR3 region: CASSLATDRLSSYEQYF. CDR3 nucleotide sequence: TGTGCCAGCAGCTTGGCAACAGACAGGCTGAGCTCCTACGAGCAGTACTTC.

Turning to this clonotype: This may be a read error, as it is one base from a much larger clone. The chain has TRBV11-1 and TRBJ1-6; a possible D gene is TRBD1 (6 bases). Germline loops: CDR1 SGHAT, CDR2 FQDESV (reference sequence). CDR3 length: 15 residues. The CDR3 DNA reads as TGTGCCAGCAGCGTAATCGGGACATCAAATTCACCCCCCCACTTT. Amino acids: CASSVIGTSNSPPHF. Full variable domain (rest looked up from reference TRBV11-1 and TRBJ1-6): EAEVAQSPRYKITEKSQAVAFWCDPISGHATLYWYRQILGQGPELLVQFQDESVVDDSQLPKDRFSAERLKGVDSTLKIQPAELGDSAMYLCASSVIGTSNSPPHFGNGTRLTVT.

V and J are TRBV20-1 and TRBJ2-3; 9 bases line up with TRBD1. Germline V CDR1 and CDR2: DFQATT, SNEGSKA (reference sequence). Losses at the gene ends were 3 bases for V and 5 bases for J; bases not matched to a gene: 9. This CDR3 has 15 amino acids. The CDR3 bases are TGCAGTGCTAGCATTTCACAGGGGGCAGGAGATACGCAGTATTTT. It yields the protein CSASISQGAGDTQYF.

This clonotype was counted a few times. Here the CDR3 reads CASSTRQGADLRTQYF. CDR3 in DNA: TGTGCCAGCAGCACCCGACAGGGGGCGGACTTAAGGACCCAGTACTTC. V gene TRBV7-2 combines with J gene TRBJ2-7; 10 bases are shared with TRBD1. The DNA end is a closer match to TRBJ2-5, so the J assignment may be wrong. The CDR3 is made up of 16 amino acids. Germline CDR1 is SGHTA and CDR2 is FQGNSA.

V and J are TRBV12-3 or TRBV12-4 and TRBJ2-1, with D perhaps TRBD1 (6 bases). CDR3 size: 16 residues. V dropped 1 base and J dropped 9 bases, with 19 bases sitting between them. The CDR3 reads CASSLVRGEGGPEQFF. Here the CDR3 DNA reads TGTGCCAGCAGTTTAGTAAGGGGAGAAGGGGGTCCTGAGCAGTTCTTC.

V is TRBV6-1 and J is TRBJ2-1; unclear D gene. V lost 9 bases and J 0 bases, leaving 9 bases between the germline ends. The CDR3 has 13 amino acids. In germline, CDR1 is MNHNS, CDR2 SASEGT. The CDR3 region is CASGGVSYNEQFF. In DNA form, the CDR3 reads TGTGCCAGTGGCGGAGTCTCCTACAATGAGCAGTTCTTC.